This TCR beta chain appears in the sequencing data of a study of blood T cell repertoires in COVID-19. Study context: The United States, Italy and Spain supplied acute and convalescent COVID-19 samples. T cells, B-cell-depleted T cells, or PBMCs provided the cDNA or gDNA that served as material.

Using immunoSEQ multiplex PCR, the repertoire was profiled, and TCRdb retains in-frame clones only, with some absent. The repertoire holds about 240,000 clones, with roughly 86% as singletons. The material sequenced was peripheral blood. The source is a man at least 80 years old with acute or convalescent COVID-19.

Here the CDR3 reads CATSRAARGNTIYF. CDR3 nucleotide sequence: TGTGCCACCAGCAGAGCTGCCAGGGGAAACACCATATATTTT. The rearrangement uses TRBV15 and TRBJ1-3; D is unclear. Germline V lookup: CDR1 LNHNV, CDR2 YYDKDF (reference sequence). The germline V and J ends were trimmed by 1 base and 4 bases, with 8 bases remaining between them. This CDR3 region has 14 residues.